Listed here are 9 T cell receptor beta chains from one sample, sequenced in a study of blood T cell repertoires in COVID-19. Here immunoSEQ multiplex PCR was the method, and the copy in TCRdb shows in-frame clones only, minus some. The repertoire consists of 270,000 or so clones, with around 86% occurring once and the leading ten covering roughly 8.5%. Sequenced input: peripheral blood. Source of these receptors: a man aged 40-49 years with active or convalescent COVID-19.

This rearrangement joins TRBV18 to TRBJ2-5; D remains unclear. Germline V gene data show CDR1 as KGHSH and CDR2 as LQKENI. CDR3 length equals 13 residues. V was pared by 0 bases and J by 4 bases, with 6 bases between. CDR3 sequence (DNA): TGTGCCAGCTCACCACCAGTGGCAGAGACCCAGTACTTC. Translation gives CASSPPVAETQYF.

The genes are TRBV6-6 and TRBJ1-4; TRBD1 matches 10 bases. V lost 6 bases, J lost 0 bases, and 4 bases stayed unmatched. This CDR3 comprises 16 residues. Per the germline V gene, CDR1 is MNHNY and CDR2 is SVGAGI (reference sequence). Written as DNA, the CDR3 is TGTGCCAGCAGAGGACAGGGGGGAGCAACTAATGAAAAACTGTTTTTT. This translates into CASRGQGGATNEKLFF.

The chain recombines TRBV11-1 with TRBJ2-7; 8 bases map to TRBD2. The CDR3 runs 12 residues. J was trimmed by 9 bases and V by 5 bases; bases with no gene match: 6. The germline V gene encodes CDR1 SGHAT and CDR2 FQDESV (reference sequence). CDR3 nucleotide sequence: TGTGCCAGCAGCGATAGCGGGATAGGGCAGTACTTC. Translating it yields CASSDSGIGQYF.

The chain combines TRBV6-6 with TRBJ2-7; tentative D call: TRBD1 (5 bases). The length of the CDR3 is 16 residues. Germline V lookup: CDR1 MNHNY, CDR2 SVGAGI (reference sequence). V was trimmed by 4 bases and J by 0 bases, leaving 16 bases between them. CDR3 DNA: TGTGCCAGCAGTTCCCGGACATTCGCAAGCTCCTACGAGCAGTACTTC. It translates to CASSSRTFASSYEQYF.

The chain recombines TRBV15 with TRBJ1-5, with D maybe TRBD1 (5 bases). This CDR3 has 15 residues. The V and J ends lost 0 bases and 4 bases respectively, with 10 bases between them. Germline V gives CDR1 LNHNV, CDR2 YYDKDF (reference sequence). The CDR3 coding sequence is TGTGCCACCAGCAGAGATGCCAGGGTAAATCAGCCCCAGCATTTT. Amino acids: CATSRDARVNQPQHF.

The V and J genes are TRBV7-9 and TRBJ1-2; D remains ambiguous. From germline, CDR1 is SEHNR and CDR2 FQNEAQ (reference sequence). The CDR3 contains 18 residues. V was trimmed by 4 bases and J by 0 bases, leaving 21 bases between them. The chain's CDR3 is CASSSKDSGIRTNYGYTF. The CDR3 nucleotides read TGTGCCAGCAGCTCGAAAGACTCCGGGATCCGGACTAACTATGGCTACACCTTC. The full variable domain, its missing parts supplied by reference TRBV7-9 and TRBJ1-2, is DTGVSQNPRHKITKRGQNVTFRCDPISEHNRLYWYRQTLGQGPEFLTYFQNEAQLEKSRLLSDRFSAERPKGSFSTLEIQRTEQGDSAMYLCASSSKDSGIRTNYGYTFGSGTRLTVV.

This clone was observed a handful of times. The V gene is TRBV28, the J gene TRBJ1-1; a possible D gene is TRBD1 (6 bases). V was clipped by 5 bases and J by 0 bases, with 10 bases between them. This CDR3 contains 14 residues. Per germline, CDR1 MDHEN and CDR2 SYDVKM. The CDR3, as DNA: TGTGCCAGCAGTCCCGGGACACTGAACACTGAAGCTTTCTTT. Protein: CASSPGTLNTEAFF.

The chain carries TRBV28 and TRBJ1-6; D perhaps matches TRBD1 (6 bases). The V and J ends lost 9 bases and 9 bases respectively, with 9 bases between them. Per germline, CDR1 MDHEN and CDR2 SYDVKM. There are 11 residues in the CDR3. For the CDR3, the DNA is TGTGCCAGTAGGGGGGGTTCACCCCTCCACTTT. Protein: CASRGGSPLHF.

A few counts support this clone. This chain links TRBV24-1 with TRBJ1-2; D may be TRBD1 (5 bases). From germline, CDR1 is KGHDR and CDR2 SFDVKD. With 7 bases removed from V and 3 bases from J, the gap between germline ends came to 8 bases. The CDR3 is 12 residues long. The CDR3 sequence: CATSRGDYGYTF. CDR3 coding DNA: TGTGCCACCAGCCGGGGGGACTATGGCTACACCTTC.